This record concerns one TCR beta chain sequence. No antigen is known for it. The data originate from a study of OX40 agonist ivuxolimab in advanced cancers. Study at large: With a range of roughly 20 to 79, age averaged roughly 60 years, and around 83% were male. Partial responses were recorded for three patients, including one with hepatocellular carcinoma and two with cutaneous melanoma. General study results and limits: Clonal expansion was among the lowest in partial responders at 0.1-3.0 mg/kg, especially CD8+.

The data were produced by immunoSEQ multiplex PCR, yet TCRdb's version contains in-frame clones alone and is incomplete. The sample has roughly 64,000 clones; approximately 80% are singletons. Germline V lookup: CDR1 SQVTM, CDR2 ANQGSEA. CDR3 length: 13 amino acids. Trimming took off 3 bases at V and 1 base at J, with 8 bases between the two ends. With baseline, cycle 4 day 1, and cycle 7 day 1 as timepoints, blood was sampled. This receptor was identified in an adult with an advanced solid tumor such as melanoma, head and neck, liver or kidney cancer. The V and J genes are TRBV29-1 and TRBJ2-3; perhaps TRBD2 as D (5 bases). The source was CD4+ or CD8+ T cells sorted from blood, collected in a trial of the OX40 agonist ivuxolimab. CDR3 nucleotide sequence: TGCAGCGTTGAGGCGGAGGGCACAGATACGCAGTATTTT. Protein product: CSVEAEGTDTQYF.